This T cell receptor (beta chain) is from a study of T cell responses to AZD1222 COVID-19 vaccine. TCRdb's copy holds only in-frame clones and misses some; the assay was immunoSEQ multiplex PCR. The sample lists around 130,000 clones; approximately 88% were seen once. Germline CDR1 and CDR2: SNHLY and FYNNEI. Losses at the gene ends were 7 bases for V and 8 bases for J; bases not matched to a gene: 6. The CDR3 sequence is 15 residues long. The chain recombines TRBV2 with TRBJ2-1; TRBD2 matches 15 bases. The material was peripheral blood, obtained 28 days after the second AZD1222 dose. The clonotype was recovered from an adult who received the AZD1222 COVID-19 vaccine. The DNA of the CDR3 is TGTGCCAGCAAGGGGACTAGCGGGGGGACTGATGAGCAGTTCTTC. Its translation is CASKGTSGGTDEQFF.